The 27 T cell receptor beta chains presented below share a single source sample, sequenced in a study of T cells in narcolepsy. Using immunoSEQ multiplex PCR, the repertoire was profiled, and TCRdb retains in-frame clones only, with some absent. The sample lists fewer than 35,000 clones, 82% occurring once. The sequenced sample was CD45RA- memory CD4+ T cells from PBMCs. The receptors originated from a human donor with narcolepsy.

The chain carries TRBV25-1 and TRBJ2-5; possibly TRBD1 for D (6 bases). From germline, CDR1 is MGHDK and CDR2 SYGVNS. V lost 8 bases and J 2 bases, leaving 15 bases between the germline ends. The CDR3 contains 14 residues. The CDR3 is CASSPARGQETQYF. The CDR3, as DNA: TGTGCCAGCTCCCCCGCCAGGGGTCAAGAGACCCAGTACTTC.

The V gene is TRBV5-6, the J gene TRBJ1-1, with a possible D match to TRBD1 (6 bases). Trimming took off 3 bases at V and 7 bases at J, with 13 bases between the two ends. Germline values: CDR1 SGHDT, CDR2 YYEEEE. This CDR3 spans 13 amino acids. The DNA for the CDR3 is TGTGCCAGCAGCTACACAGGGTGGGGTGAAGCTTTCTTT. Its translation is CASSYTGWGEAFF.

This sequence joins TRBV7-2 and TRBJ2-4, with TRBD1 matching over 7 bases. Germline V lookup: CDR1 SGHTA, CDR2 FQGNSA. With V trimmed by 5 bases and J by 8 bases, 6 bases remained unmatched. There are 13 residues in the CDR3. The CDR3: CASSPDRVDIQYF. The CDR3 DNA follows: TGTGCCAGCAGCCCCGACAGGGTGGACATTCAGTACTTC.

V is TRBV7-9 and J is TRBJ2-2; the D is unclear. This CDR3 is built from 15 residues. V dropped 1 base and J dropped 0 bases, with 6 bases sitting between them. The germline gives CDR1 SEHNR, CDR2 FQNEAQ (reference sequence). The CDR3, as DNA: TGTGCCAGCAGCTTAGACGGATCGAACACCGGGGAGCTGTTTTTT. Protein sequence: CASSLDGSNTGELFF.

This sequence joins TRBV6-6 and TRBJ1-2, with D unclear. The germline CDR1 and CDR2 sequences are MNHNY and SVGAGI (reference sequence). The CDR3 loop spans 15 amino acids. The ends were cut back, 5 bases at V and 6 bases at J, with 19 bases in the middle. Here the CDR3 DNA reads TGTGCCAGCAGTACCCTTTCTTCCTCACGGAATGGCTACACCTTC. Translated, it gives CASSTLSSSRNGYTF.

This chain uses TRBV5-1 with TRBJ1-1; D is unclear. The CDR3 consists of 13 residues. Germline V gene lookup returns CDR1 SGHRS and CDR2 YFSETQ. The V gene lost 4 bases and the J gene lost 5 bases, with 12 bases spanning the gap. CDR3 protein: CASSPLRETEAFF. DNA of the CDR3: TGCGCCAGCAGCCCTTTGCGAGAAACTGAAGCTTTCTTT.

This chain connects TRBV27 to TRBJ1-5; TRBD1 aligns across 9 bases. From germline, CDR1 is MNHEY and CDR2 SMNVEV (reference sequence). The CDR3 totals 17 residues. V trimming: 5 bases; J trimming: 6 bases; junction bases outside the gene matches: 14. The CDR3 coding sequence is TGTGCCAGCAGTAAAGGACAGGGGTTAGGATATGGTCAGCCCCAGCATTTT. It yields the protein CASSKGQGLGYGQPQHF.

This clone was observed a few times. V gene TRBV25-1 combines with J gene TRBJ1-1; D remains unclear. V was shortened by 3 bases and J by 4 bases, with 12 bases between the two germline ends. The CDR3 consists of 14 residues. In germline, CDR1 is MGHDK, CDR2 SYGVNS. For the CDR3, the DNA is TGTGCCAGCAGTGAGCACAGTTCGGTCACTGAAGCTTTCTTT. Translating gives CASSEHSSVTEAFF. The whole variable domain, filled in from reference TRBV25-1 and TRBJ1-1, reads EADIYQTPRYLVIGTGKKITLECSQTMGHDKMYWYQQDPGMELHLIHYSYGVNSTEKGDLSSESTVSRIRTEHFPLTLESARPSHTSQYLCASSEHSSVTEAFFGQGTRLTVV.

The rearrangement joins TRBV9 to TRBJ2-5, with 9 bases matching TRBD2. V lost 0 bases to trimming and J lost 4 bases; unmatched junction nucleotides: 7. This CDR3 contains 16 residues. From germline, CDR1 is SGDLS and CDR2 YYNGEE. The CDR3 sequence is CASSVAPRGGLETQYF. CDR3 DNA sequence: TGTGCCAGCAGCGTAGCGCCGCGGGGGGGCTTAGAGACCCAGTACTTC.

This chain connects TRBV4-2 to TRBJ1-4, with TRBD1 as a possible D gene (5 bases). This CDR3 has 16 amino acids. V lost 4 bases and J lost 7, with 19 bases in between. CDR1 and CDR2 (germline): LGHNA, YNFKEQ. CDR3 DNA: TGTGCCAGCAGCCCCCGATTGCAGGGCGGGCGTGAAAAACTGTTTTTT. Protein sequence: CASSPRLQGGREKLFF.

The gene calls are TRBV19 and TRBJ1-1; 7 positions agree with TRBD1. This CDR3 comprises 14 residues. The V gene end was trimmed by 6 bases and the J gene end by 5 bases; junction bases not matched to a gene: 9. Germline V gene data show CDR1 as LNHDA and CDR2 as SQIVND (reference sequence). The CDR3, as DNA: TGTGCCAGTAGCCGACAGGGACTTGGAACTGAAGCTTTCTTT. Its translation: CASSRQGLGTEAFF. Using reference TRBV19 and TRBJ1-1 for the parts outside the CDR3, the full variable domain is DGGITQSPKYLFRKEGQNVTLSCEQNLNHDAMYWYRQDPGQGLRLIYYSQIVNDFQKGDIAEGYSVSREKKESFPLTVTSAQKNPTAFYLCASSRQGLGTEAFFGQGTRLTVV.

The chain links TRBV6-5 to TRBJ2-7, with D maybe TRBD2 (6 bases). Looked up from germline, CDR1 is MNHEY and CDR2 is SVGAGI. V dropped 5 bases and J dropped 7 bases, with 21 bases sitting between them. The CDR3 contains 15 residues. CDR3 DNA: TGTGCCAGCAGTCCTGGGGACCTCTCGGCGGGGGAGCAGTACTTC. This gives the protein CASSPGDLSAGEQYF.

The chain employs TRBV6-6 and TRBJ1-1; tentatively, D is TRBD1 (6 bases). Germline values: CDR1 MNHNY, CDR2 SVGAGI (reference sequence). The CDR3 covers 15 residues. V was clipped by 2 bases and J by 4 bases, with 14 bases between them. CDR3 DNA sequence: TGTGCCAGCAGTTACAGGGGGGGATTGGGCACTGAAGCTTTCTTT. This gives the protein CASSYRGGLGTEAFF.

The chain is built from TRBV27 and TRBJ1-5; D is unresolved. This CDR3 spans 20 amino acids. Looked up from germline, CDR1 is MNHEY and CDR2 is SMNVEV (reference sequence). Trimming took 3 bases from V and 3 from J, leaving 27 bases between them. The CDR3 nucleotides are TGTGCCAGCAGTTTTCCCAACCCCAGGTTGTCACCAACATACAATCAGCCCCAGCATTTT. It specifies CASSFPNPRLSPTYNQPQHF.

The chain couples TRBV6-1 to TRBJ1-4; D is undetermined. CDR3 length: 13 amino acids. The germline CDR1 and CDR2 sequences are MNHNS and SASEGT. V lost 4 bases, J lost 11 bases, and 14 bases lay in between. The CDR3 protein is CASSGAPVGKLFF. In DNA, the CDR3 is TGTGCCAGCAGTGGGGCCCCCGTAGGGAAACTGTTTTTT.

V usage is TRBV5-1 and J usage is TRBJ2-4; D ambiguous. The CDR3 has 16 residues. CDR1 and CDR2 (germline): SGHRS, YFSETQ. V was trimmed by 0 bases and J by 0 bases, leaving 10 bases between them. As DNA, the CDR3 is TGCGCCAGCAGCTTGGAAAGGGCAGTAGCCAAAAACATTCAGTACTTC. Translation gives CASSLERAVAKNIQYF.

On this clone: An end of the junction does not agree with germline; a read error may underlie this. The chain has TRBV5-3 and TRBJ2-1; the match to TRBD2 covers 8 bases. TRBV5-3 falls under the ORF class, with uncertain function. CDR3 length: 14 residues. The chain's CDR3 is CASSFLAGPAEQFF. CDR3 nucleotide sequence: TGTGCCAGCAGCTTTCTAGCGGGTCCTGCTGAGCAGTTCTTC.

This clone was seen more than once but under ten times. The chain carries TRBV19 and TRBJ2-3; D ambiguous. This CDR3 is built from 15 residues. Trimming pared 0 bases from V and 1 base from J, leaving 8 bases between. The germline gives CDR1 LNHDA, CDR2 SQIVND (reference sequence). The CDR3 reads CASSIESSGTDTQYF. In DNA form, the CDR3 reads TGTGCCAGTAGTATAGAGTCGTCGGGCACAGATACGCAGTATTTT.

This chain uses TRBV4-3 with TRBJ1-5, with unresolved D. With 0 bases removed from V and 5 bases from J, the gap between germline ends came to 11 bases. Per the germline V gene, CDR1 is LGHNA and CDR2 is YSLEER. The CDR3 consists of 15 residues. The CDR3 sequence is CASSQDLRADQPQHF. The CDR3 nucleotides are TGCGCCAGCAGCCAAGATTTGAGGGCAGATCAGCCCCAGCATTTT.

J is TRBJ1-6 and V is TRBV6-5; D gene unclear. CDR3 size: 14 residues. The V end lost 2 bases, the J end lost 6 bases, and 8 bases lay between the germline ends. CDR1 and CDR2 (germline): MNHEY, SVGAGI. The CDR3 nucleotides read TGTGCCAGCAGTTACGCTCCGATTAATTCACCCCTCCACTTT. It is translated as CASSYAPINSPLHF.

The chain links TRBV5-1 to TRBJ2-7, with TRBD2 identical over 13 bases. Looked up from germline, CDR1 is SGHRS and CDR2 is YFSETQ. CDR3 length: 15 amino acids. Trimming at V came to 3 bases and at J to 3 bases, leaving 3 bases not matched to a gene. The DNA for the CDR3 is TGCGCCAGCAGCTGGACTAGCGGGAGCGTCTACGAGCAGTACTTC. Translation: CASSWTSGSVYEQYF.

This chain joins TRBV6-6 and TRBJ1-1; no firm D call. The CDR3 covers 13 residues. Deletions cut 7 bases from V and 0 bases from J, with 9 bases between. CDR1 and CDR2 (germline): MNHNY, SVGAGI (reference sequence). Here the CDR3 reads CASIGYMNTEAFF. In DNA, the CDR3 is TGTGCCAGCATAGGGTACATGAACACTGAAGCTTTCTTT.

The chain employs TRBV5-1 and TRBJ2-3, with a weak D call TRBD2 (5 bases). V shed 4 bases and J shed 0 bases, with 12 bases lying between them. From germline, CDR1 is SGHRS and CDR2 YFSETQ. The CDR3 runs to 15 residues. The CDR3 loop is CASSASGGSTDTQYF. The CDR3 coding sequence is TGCGCCAGCAGCGCGTCTGGCGGGAGCACAGATACGCAGTATTTT.

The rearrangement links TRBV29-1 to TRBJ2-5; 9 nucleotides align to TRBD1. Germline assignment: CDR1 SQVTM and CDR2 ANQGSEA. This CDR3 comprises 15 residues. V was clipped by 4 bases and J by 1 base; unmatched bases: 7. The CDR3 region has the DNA TGCAGCGTTGCTGGGACAGGGTCTTCCCAAGAGACCCAGTACTTC. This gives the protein CSVAGTGSSQETQYF.

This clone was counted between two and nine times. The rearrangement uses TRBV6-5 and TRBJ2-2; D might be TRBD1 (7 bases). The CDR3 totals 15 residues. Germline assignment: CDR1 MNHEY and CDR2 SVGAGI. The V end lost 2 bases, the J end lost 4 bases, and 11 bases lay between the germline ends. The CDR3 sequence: CASSYAQGGTGELFF. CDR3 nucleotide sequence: TGTGCCAGCAGTTACGCGCAGGGGGGCACCGGGGAGCTGTTTTTT.

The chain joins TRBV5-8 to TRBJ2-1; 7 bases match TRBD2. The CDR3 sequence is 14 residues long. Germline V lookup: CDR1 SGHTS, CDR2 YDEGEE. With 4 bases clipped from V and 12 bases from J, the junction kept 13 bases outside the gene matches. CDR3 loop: CASSPPWDGGWQFF. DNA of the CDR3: TGTGCCAGCAGCCCTCCGTGGGACGGGGGGTGGCAGTTCTTC.

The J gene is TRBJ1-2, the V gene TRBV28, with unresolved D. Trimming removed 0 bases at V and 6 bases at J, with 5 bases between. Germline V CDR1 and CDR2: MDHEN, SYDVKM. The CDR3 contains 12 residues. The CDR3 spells CASSLWGNGYTF. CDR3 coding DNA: TGTGCCAGCAGTTTATGGGGTAATGGCTACACCTTC.